Each of the 31 T cell receptor beta chains below was sequenced from the same sample in a study of shared clonotypes between healthy human individuals. Clones were read by immunoSEQ multiplex PCR, and TCRdb kept only the in-frame ones, dropping some. The profile shows some 470,000 clones, about three quarters of them singletons. What was sequenced was PBMCs. All receptors derive from a woman aged 35 to 49 in good health. Some clones in this sample may be carry-over from other donors' samples.

This chain uses TRBV7-2 with TRBJ2-5; 11 bases are a match to TRBD2. V shed 5 bases, J shed 2 bases, and the junction held 7 bases outside the gene matches. The CDR3 totals 16 residues. Germline V gene data show CDR1 as SGHTA and CDR2 as FQGNSA. This CDR3 is CASSPRGTSGQETQYF. The CDR3 DNA reads as TGTGCCAGCAGCCCCCGCGGGACTAGCGGACAAGAGACCCAGTACTTC. Together with reference TRBV7-2 and TRBJ2-5, the CDR3 gives the full variable domain: GAGVSQSPSNKVTEKGKDVELRCDPISGHTALYWYRQSLGQGLEFLIYFQGNSAPDKSGLPSDRFSAERTGGSVSTLTIQRTQQEDSAVYLCASSPRGTSGQETQYFGPGTRLLVL.

The V and J genes are TRBV28 and TRBJ2-1, with unresolved D. The CDR3 consists of 11 residues. Looked up from germline, CDR1 is MDHEN and CDR2 is SYDVKM. V lost 5 bases, J lost 4 bases, and 3 bases lay in between. CDR3 residues: CASSGYNEQFF. The CDR3 DNA follows: TGTGCCAGCAGTGGGTACAATGAGCAGTTCTTC.

The CDR3 sequence is CAWTGGDNQPQHF. The CDR3 coding sequence is TGTGCCTGGACAGGAGGGGACAATCAGCCCCAGCATTTT. The gene calls are TRBV30 and TRBJ1-5, with D maybe TRBD1 (5 bases). The germline V and J ends were trimmed by 4 bases and 3 bases, with 10 bases remaining between them. CDR1 and CDR2 from the germline V gene are GTSNPN and SVGIG (reference sequence). This CDR3 has 13 residues.

The V gene is TRBV28, the J gene TRBJ2-3, with 7 bases aligning to TRBD2. The CDR3 covers 15 residues. CDR1 is MDHEN, CDR2 SYDVKM, per germline. Germline trimming cut 6 bases from V and 2 bases from J; bases unmatched to any gene: 8. This CDR3 reads CASSLREGFTDTQYF. Here the CDR3 DNA reads TGTGCCAGCAGCTTAAGGGAGGGCTTCACAGATACGCAGTATTTT. Supplemented by reference TRBV28 and TRBJ2-3, the full variable domain reads DVKVTQSSRYLVKRTGEKVFLECVQDMDHENMFWYRQDPGLGLRLIYFSYDVKMKEKGDIPEGYSVSREKKERFSLILESASTNQTSMYLCASSLREGFTDTQYFGPGTRLTVL.

This sequence joins TRBV2 and TRBJ2-5, with D perhaps assigned TRBD1 or TRBD2 (5 bases each). Near its end, the DNA agrees better with TRBJ2-7, so the J call may be wrong. Germline V gene data show CDR1 as SNHLY and CDR2 as FYNNEI. This CDR3 spans 14 amino acids. This chain's CDR3 is CASSVEDNSYEQYF. For the CDR3, the DNA is TGTGCCAGCAGTGTGGAGGACAACTCCTACGAGCAGTACTTC.

This clone came up a few times. J is TRBJ1-4 and V is TRBV7-9, with D unresolved. With 0 bases removed from V and 7 bases from J, the gap between germline ends came to 9 bases. Looked up from germline, CDR1 is SEHNR and CDR2 is FQNEAQ (reference sequence). CDR3 length equals 14 residues. CDR3 in amino acids: CASSLALEGEKLFF. In DNA, the CDR3 is TGTGCCAGCAGCTTAGCGCTAGAAGGTGAAAAACTGTTTTTT.

The CDR3 DNA reads as TGTGCCAGCAAGGGACAGCCTAATGAAAAACTGTTTTTT. Amino acid sequence: CASKGQPNEKLFF. The chain recombines TRBV27 with TRBJ1-4; TRBD1 matches at 7 bases. There are 13 residues in the CDR3. V lost 7 bases, J lost 3 bases, and 2 bases stayed unmatched. Germline-derived CDR1 and CDR2 are MNHEY and SMNVEV (reference sequence).

Note on this clone: The same CDR3 also results from other DNA sequences found in this sample. CDR3 nucleotide sequence: TGTGCCTGGGGACAGGGTCCCTACGAGCAGTACTTC. This encodes CAWGQGPYEQYF. This chain links TRBV30 with TRBJ2-7, with TRBD1 matching over 8 bases. V gave up 5 bases and J gave up 2 bases; unmatched junction bases: 2. The CDR3 runs to 12 residues. Germline V gives CDR1 GTSNPN, CDR2 SVGIG (reference sequence). Combining the CDR3 with reference TRBV30 and TRBJ2-7 gives the whole variable domain SQTIHQWPATLVQPVGSPLSLECTVEGTSNPNLYWYRQAAGRGLQLLFYSVGIGQISSEVPQNLSASRPQDRQFILSSKKLLLSDSGFYLCAWGQGPYEQYFGPGTRLTVT.

The chain uses TRBV10-1 and TRBJ2-5, with D possibly matching TRBD2 (6 bases). The CDR3 totals 13 residues. Germline V CDR1 and CDR2: WNHNN, SYGVQD (reference sequence). Trimming left V 8 bases short and J 5 bases short, with 15 bases between. DNA of the CDR3: TGCGCCAGCCCCCCGGGGGTGGGCGAGACCCAGTACTTC. Translated: CASPPGVGETQYF.

This clone showed up just once. DNA of the CDR3: TGTGCCAGCAGTAATCTAGCGGGATCGGGTAATGAGCAGTTCTTC. Amino acid sequence: CASSNLAGSGNEQFF. V and J are TRBV28 and TRBJ2-1, with TRBD2 identical over 9 bases. From germline, CDR1 is MDHEN and CDR2 SYDVKM. J lost 7 bases, V lost 5 bases, and 9 bases had no gene match. The CDR3 sequence is 15 residues long.

This clone was observed once. V and J are TRBV5-1 and TRBJ2-5, with D possibly TRBD2 on 6 matching bases. This CDR3 is built from 16 residues. V lost 0 bases and J 4 bases, leaving 16 bases between the germline ends. The germline gives CDR1 SGHRS, CDR2 YFSETQ. The CDR3 region has the DNA TGCGCCAGCAGCTTGGCCTCCGGGGCGCGGGGAGAGACCCAGTACTTC. This gives the protein CASSLASGARGETQYF.

The CDR3 sequence is CASSQVGAANEKLFF. As DNA, the CDR3 is TGCGCCAGCAGCCAAGTGGGGGCGGCAAATGAAAAACTGTTTTTT. This rearrangement joins TRBV4-1 to TRBJ1-4, with D perhaps matching TRBD1 (6 bases). V shed 1 base and J shed 5 bases, with 11 bases lying between them. Germline V gene lookup returns CDR1 MGHRA and CDR2 YSYEKL. The CDR3 covers 15 residues.

Concerning this clone itself: The likely explanation is a read error, given a far larger clone one base away. This CDR3 is missing its conserved last phenylalanine or tryptophan, likely due to a read error. V and J are TRBV5-6 and TRBJ1-5; D not resolved. Trimming removed 0 bases from V and 7 bases from J, with 11 bases in between. The CDR3 is 14 residues long. The germline V gene encodes CDR1 SGHDT and CDR2 YYEEEE. The CDR3: CASSLGPGEQPQHL. In nucleotides, the CDR3 is TGTGCCAGCAGCTTGGGGCCGGGAGAACAGCCCCAGCATTTA.

The rearrangement joins TRBV5-1 to TRBJ2-7; TRBD1 agrees at 7 bases. The germline CDR1 and CDR2 sequences are SGHRS and YFSETQ. The V gene end was trimmed by 4 bases and the J gene end by 2 bases; junction bases not matched to a gene: 6. The CDR3 consists of 14 residues. The CDR3 here is CASSPRTGAYEQYF. CDR3 coding DNA: TGCGCCAGCAGCCCAAGGACAGGAGCCTACGAGCAGTACTTC.

This clone has a handful of counts. The gene calls are TRBV18 and TRBJ2-1; D call uncertain. The V gene's germline CDR1 is KGHSH and CDR2 LQKENI. The V gene lost 6 bases and the J gene lost 6 bases, with 9 bases spanning the gap. The CDR3 sequence is 12 residues long. The CDR3 loop is CASSLGVNEQFF. CDR3 nucleotides: TGTGCCAGCTCCCTTGGGGTCAATGAGCAGTTCTTC.

The chain is built from TRBV6-6 and TRBJ2-7; D is undetermined. Germline CDR1 and CDR2: MNHNY and SVGAGI (reference sequence). The CDR3 covers 13 residues. Trimming removed 2 bases at V and 3 bases at J, with 8 bases between. CDR3 sequence: CASSYGPSYEQYF. In DNA form, the CDR3 reads TGTGCCAGCAGTTACGGCCCAAGCTACGAGCAGTACTTC.

This clone has just a few counts. The V and J genes are TRBV7-2 and TRBJ2-7, with 13 bases lining up with TRBD2. CDR3 length: 16 amino acids. Per germline, CDR1 SGHTA and CDR2 FQGNSA. V shed 4 bases and J 7 bases; nucleotides not matched to a gene: 10. The CDR3, as DNA: TGTGCCAGCAGCTCCTCCGGGACTAGCGGGACTTCTGAGCAGTACTTC. As protein: CASSSSGTSGTSEQYF.

This clone occurred a few times. This chain connects TRBV10-3 to TRBJ1-3, with D perhaps TRBD1 (6 bases). With 6 bases removed from V and 0 bases from J, the gap between germline ends came to 12 bases. Germline V lookup: CDR1 ENHRY, CDR2 SYGVKD. This CDR3 spans 15 amino acids. For the CDR3, the DNA is TGTGCCATCAGGACCTCAGGGGCCTCTGGAAACACCATATATTTT. Translation gives CAIRTSGASGNTIYF.

This chain joins TRBV30 and TRBJ1-5, with D perhaps TRBD1 (6 bases). There are 14 residues in the CDR3. The ends were cut back, 1 base at V and 6 bases at J, with 13 bases in the middle. Germline CDR1 and CDR2: GTSNPN and SVGIG (reference sequence). The CDR3 DNA reads as TGTGCCTGGAGTGCTGGACAGTTTGTTCAGCCCCAGCATTTT. Residues: CAWSAGQFVQPQHF.

V gene TRBV5-1 combines with J gene TRBJ2-5; 7 bases map to TRBD1. This CDR3 region has 14 residues. The V and J ends lost 6 bases and 1 base, in that order; junction bases with no gene match: 6. Per the germline V gene, CDR1 is SGHRS and CDR2 is YFSETQ. CDR3 in amino acids: CASNLGQVQETQYF. CDR3 in DNA: TGCGCCAGCAACCTCGGACAGGTCCAAGAGACCCAGTACTTC.

This clone was counted ten times or more. The chain couples TRBV28 to TRBJ1-2; D possibly corresponds to TRBD1 (5 bases). V was pared by 8 bases and J by 2 bases, with 15 bases between. In germline, CDR1 is MDHEN, CDR2 SYDVKM. This CDR3 contains 14 residues. In DNA form, the CDR3 reads TGTGCCAGCTATTCCGGGACGCCGAACTATGGCTACACCTTC. Translation: CASYSGTPNYGYTF.

This clone has a single count. The chain couples TRBV29-1 to TRBJ2-1, with 7 bases fitting TRBD2. The germline V gene has CDR1 SQVTM and CDR2 ANQGSEA. CDR3 length equals 15 residues. Trimming at V came to 3 bases and at J to 0 bases, leaving 5 bases not matched to a gene. For the CDR3, the DNA is TGCAGCGTTGACTCCGGGACTAACTCCTACAATGAGCAGTTCTTC. Protein product: CSVDSGTNSYNEQFF.

In nucleotides, the CDR3 is TGTGCCAGCAGCAAGACGTTCCTTTGGGCCGCCACGGGGTCTGGGGCCAACGTCCTGACTTTC. This gives the protein CASSKTFLWAATGSGANVLTF. The chain has TRBV21-1 and TRBJ2-6; the table's D gene call, TRBD2, was not cross checked with the DNA. TRBV21-1 is described as a pseudogene. The CDR3 runs 21 residues.

On this clone itself: One end of the junction does not line up with germline, which may come from a read error. V usage is TRBV4-2 and J usage is TRBJ2-1, with 10 positions matching TRBD2. Germline CDR1 LGHNA, CDR2 YNFKEQ. This CDR3 has 17 residues. CDR3 amino acids: CAGSQEPSGSLYNEQFF. The CDR3, as DNA: TGTGCCGGCAGCCAAGAGCCTAGCGGGAGTCTCTACAATGAGCAGTTCTTC.

The chain couples TRBV28 to TRBJ2-1; unclear D gene. Between the trimmed V and J ends, which lost 10 bases and 9 bases, there was a span of 10 bases. This CDR3 spans 10 amino acids. Germline V gene sequence: CDR1 MDHEN, CDR2 SYDVKM. The CDR3 nucleotides read TGTGCCACTTTGGATCGTGAGCAGTTCTTC. Amino acids: CATLDREQFF.

V gene TRBV28 combines with J gene TRBJ1-2; D ambiguous. V was pared by 3 bases and J by 8 bases, with 16 bases between. The CDR3 length is 14 residues. CDR1 and CDR2 (germline): MDHEN, SYDVKM. CDR3 amino acids: CASSFSQDLGGYTF. DNA for the CDR3: TGTGCCAGCAGTTTCTCCCAGGACCTGGGGGGCTACACCTTC.

V usage is TRBV10-3 and J usage is TRBJ1-4; maybe TRBD1 (6 bases). Germline V lookup: CDR1 ENHRY, CDR2 SYGVKD. The CDR3 runs to 18 residues. The V gene lost 0 bases and the J gene lost 8 bases, with 22 bases spanning the gap. The CDR3 protein is CAISESGAAKLRLEKLFF. The CDR3 DNA follows: TGTGCCATCAGTGAGTCGGGGGCCGCGAAGCTCAGGCTGGAAAAACTGTTTTTT.

This rearrangement joins TRBV5-1 to TRBJ1-1, with 7 bases aligning to TRBD1. Germline V lookup: CDR1 SGHRS, CDR2 YFSETQ. V was clipped by 4 bases and J by 1 base; unmatched bases: 10. The CDR3 has 16 amino acids. CDR3 loop: CASSQTPQGSNTEAFF. The DNA for the CDR3 is TGCGCCAGCAGCCAGACGCCACAGGGGTCGAACACTGAAGCTTTCTTT.

This CDR3 reads CASSLREGHNEQFF. The CDR3 coding sequence is TGTGCCAGCAGCTTGAGGGAGGGCCACAATGAGCAGTTCTTC. The chain has TRBV5-8 and TRBJ2-1, with 7 nucleotides matching TRBD2. Looked up from germline, CDR1 is SGHTS and CDR2 is YDEGEE. The J segment lost 5 bases and the V segment lost 1 base, leaving 3 bases of the junction unmatched. This CDR3 is 14 amino acids long.

This clone was seen a handful of times. The chain uses TRBV5-1 and TRBJ2-1, with TRBD2 as a possible D gene (5 bases). The CDR3 is made up of 13 amino acids. The ends were cut back, 4 bases at V and 9 bases at J, with 14 bases in the middle. In germline, CDR1 is SGHRS, CDR2 YFSETQ. The CDR3 loop is CASSPDWAGEQFF. As DNA, the CDR3 is TGCGCCAGCAGCCCGGACTGGGCGGGTGAGCAGTTCTTC.

The sample holds one count of this clone. This chain joins TRBV19 and TRBJ1-5; D is unclear. The CDR3 totals 13 residues. V shed 3 bases and J shed 4 bases, with 7 bases lying between them. Per the germline V gene, CDR1 is LNHDA and CDR2 is SQIVND (reference sequence). The CDR3 loop reads CASSMSRNQPQHF. Written as DNA, the CDR3 is TGTGCCAGTAGTATGTCAAGGAATCAGCCCCAGCATTTT.